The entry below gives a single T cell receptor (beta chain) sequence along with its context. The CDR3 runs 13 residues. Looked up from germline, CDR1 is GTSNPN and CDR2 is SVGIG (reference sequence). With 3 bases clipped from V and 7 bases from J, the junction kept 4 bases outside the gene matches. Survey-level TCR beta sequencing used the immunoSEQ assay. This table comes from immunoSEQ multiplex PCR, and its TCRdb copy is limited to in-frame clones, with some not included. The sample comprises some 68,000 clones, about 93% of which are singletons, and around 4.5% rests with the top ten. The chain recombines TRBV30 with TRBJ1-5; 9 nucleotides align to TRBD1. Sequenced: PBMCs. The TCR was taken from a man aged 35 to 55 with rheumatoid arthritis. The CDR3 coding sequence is TGTGCCTGGAGCTCACAGGGGGCACAGCCCCAGCATTTT. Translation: CAWSSQGAQPQHF.